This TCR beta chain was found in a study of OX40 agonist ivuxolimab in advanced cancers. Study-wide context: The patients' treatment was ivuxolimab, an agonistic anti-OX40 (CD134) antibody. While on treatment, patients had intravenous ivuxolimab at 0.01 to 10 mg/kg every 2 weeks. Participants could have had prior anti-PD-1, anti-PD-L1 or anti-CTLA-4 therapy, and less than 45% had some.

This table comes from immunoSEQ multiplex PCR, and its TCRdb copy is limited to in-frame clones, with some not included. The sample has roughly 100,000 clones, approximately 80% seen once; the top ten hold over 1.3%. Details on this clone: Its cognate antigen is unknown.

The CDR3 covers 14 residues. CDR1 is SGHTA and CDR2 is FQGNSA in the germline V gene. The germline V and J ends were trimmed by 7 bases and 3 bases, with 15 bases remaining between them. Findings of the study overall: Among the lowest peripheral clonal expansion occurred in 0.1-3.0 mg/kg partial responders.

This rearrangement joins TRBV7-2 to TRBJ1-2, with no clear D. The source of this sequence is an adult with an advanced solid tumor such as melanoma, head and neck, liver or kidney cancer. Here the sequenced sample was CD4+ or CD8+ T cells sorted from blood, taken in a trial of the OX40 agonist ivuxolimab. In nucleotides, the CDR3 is TGTGCCAGCACCCAAAAGGGCCTTGACTATGGCTACACCTTC. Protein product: CASTQKGLDYGYTF.